A few counts support the clone carrying this TCR beta chain. Its antigen is not identified. The germline gives CDR1 SEHNR, CDR2 FQNEAQ (reference sequence). This CDR3 is 14 amino acids long. Trimming at V came to 4 bases and at J to 4 bases, leaving 1 base not matched to a gene. These data are taken from a study of pediatric ulcerative colitis. Looking at the study overall: Ulcerative colitis patients had pancolitis or left-sided colitis, with confirming histology.

This was a survey-level run. Profiling relied on immunoSEQ multiplex PCR, and the TCRdb table lists in-frame clones only, not all of them. In the table there are around 65,000 clones, 77% of which are singletons. Study results and limitations: Compared with controls, ulcerative colitis showed greater blood-rectum clone sharing. Blood samples from a couple of patients yielded substantially fewer templates and were excluded from blood-rectal overlap analysis.

Sequenced material: blood. The chain combines TRBV7-9 with TRBJ1-6, with 7 positions matching TRBD1. The receptor was derived from a boy between 5 and 17 years old with moderate ulcerative colitis. The CDR3 loop is CASSWDSYNSPLHF. In DNA form, the CDR3 reads TGTGCCAGCAGCTGGGACAGTTATAATTCACCCCTCCACTTT. Full variable domain (rest looked up from reference TRBV7-9 and TRBJ1-6): DTGVSQNPRHKITKRGQNVTFRCDPISEHNRLYWYRQTLGQGPEFLTYFQNEAQLEKSRLLSDRFSAERPKGSFSTLEIQRTEQGDSAMYLCASSWDSYNSPLHFGNGTRLTVT.